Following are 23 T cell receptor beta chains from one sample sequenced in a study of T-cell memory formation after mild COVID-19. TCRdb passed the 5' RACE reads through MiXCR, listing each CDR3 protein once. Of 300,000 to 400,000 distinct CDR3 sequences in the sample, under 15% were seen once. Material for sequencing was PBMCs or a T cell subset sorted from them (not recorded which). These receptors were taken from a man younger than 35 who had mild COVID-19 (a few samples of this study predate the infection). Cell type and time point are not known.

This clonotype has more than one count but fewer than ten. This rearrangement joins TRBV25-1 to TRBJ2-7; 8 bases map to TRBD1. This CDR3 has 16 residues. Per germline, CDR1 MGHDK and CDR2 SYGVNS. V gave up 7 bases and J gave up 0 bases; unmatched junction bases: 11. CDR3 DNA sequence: TGTGCCAGCATCATCCCCGGGGGACAGGACTCCTACGAGCAGTACGTC. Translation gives CASIIPGGQDSYEQYV.

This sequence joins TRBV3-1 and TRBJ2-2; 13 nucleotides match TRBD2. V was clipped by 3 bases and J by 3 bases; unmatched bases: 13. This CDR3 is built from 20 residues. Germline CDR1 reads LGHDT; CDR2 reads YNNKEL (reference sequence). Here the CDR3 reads CASSQKRGGLAGSDTGELFF. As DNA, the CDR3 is TGTGCCAGCAGCCAGAAGAGAGGGGGACTAGCGGGGTCGGACACCGGGGAGCTGTTTTTT.

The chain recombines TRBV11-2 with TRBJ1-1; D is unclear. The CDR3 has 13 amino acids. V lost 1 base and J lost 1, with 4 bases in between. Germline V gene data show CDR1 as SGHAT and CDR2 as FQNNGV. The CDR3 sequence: CASSLVANTEAFF. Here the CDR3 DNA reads TGTGCCAGCAGCTTAGTGGCGAACACTGAAGCTTTCTTT. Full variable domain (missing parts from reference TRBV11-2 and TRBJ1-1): EAGVAQSPRYKIIEKRQSVAFWCNPISGHATLYWYQQILGQGPKLLIQFQNNGVVDDSQLPKDRFSAERLKGVDSTLKIQPAKLEDSAVYLCASSLVANTEAFFGQGTRLTVV.

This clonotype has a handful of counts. CDR3 DNA sequence: TGTGCCAGCAGCCCTGGACAGGCTAACTATGGCTACACCTTC. Its protein is CASSPGQANYGYTF. V gene TRBV7-2 combines with J gene TRBJ1-2, with 7 bases lining up with TRBD1. The CDR3 runs 14 residues. Looked up from germline, CDR1 is SGHTA and CDR2 is FQGNSA. V lost 5 bases and J lost 0; bases outside the gene matches: 3.

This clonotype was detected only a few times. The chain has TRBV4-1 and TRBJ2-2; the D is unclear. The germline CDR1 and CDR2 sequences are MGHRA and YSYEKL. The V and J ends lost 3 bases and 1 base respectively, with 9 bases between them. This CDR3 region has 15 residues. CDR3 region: CASSHQVLNTGELFF. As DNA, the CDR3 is TGCGCCAGCAGCCACCAGGTTCTGAACACCGGGGAGCTGTTTTTT.

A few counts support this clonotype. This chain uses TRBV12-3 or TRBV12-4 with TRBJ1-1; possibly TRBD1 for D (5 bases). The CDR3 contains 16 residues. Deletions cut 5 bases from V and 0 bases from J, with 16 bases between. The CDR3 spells CASSPISGQLNTEAFF. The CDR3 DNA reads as TGTGCCAGCAGTCCCATCTCGGGGCAGCTGAACACTGAAGCTTTCTTT.

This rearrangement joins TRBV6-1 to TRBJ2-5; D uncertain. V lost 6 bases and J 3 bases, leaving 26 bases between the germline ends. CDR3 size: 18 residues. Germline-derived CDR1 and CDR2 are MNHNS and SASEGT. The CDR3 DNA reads TGTGCCAGCAGGGCTTTTGATCCTCCGACGGAGAACAAAGAGACCCAGTACTTC. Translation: CASRAFDPPTENKETQYF.

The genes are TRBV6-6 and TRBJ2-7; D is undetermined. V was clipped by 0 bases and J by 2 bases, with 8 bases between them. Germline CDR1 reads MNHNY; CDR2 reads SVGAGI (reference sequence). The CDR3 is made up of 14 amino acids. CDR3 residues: CASSYSQVTYEQYV. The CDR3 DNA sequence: TGTGCCAGCAGTTACTCGCAGGTTACCTACGAGCAGTACGTC.

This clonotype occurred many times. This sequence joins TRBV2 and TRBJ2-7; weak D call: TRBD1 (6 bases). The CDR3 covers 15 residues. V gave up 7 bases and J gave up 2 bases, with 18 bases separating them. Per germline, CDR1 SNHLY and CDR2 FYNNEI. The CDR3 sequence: CASTSLDSLPYEQYF. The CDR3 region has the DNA TGTGCCAGCACCTCATTGGACAGTCTCCCCTACGAGCAGTACTTC.

The CDR3 nucleotides are TGTGCCAGCAGTGATTTCTTGGGGGCGAGGACTGAAGCTTTCTTT. It specifies CASSDFLGARTEAFF. The V call is TRBV2, the J call TRBJ1-1; D may be TRBD1 (6 bases). Germline V CDR1 and CDR2: SNHLY, FYNNEI. With 3 bases removed from V and 5 bases from J, the gap between germline ends came to 16 bases. This CDR3 contains 15 residues.

This CDR3 is CASSFGTSYGANVLTF. For the CDR3, the DNA is TGCGCCAGCAGTTTTGGGACTAGCTATGGGGCCAACGTCCTGACTTTC. The gene calls are TRBV5-1 and TRBJ2-6, with 9 bases that match TRBD2. The CDR3 runs 16 residues. Germline V CDR1 and CDR2: SGHRS, YFSETQ. J lost 3 bases, V lost 5 bases, and 6 bases had no gene match.

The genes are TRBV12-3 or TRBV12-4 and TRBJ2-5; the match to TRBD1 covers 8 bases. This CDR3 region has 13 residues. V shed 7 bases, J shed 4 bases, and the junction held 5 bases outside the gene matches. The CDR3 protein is CASTGQGGETQYF. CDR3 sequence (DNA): TGTGCCAGCACCGGACAGGGTGGAGAGACCCAGTACTTC.

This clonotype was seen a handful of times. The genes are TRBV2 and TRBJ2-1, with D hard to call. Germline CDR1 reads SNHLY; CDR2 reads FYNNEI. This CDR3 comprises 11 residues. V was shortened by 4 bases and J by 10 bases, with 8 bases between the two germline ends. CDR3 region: CASSVAGEQFF. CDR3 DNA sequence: TGTGCCAGCAGTGTGGCCGGCGAGCAGTTCTTC.

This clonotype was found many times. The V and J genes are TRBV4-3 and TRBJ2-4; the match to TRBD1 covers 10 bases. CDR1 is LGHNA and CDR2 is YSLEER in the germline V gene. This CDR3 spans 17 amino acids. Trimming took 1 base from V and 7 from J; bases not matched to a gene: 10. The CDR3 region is CASSQGRDRGAENIQYF. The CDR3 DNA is TGCGCCAGCAGCCAAGGGCGGGACAGGGGTGCGGAGAACATTCAGTACTTC.

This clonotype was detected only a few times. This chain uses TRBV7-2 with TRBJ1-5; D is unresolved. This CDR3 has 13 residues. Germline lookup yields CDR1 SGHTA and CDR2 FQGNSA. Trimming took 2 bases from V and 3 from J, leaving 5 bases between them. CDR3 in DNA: TGTGCCAGCAGCTTATCGACCAATCAGCCCCAGCATTTT. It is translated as CASSLSTNQPQHF.

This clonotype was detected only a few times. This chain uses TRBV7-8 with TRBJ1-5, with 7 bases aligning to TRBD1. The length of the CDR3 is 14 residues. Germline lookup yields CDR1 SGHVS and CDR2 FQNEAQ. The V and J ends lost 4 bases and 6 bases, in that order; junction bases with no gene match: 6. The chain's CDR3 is CASSSGGMFQPQHF. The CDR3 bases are TGTGCCAGCAGCTCAGGGGGGATGTTTCAGCCCCAGCATTTT.

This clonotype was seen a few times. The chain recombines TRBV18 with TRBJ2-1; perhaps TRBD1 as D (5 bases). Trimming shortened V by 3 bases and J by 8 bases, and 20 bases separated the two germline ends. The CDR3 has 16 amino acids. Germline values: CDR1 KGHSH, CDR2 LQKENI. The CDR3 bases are TGTGCCAGCTCACCGGGTGTCCCCTCACGCAGGGATGAGCAGTTCTTC. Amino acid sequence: CASSPGVPSRRDEQFF.

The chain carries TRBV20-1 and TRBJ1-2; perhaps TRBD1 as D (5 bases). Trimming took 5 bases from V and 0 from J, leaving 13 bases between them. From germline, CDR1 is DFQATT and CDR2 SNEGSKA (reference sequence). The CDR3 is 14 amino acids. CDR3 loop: CSASPLTANYGYTF. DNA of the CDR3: TGCAGTGCTTCGCCCCTGACAGCTAACTATGGCTACACCTTC.

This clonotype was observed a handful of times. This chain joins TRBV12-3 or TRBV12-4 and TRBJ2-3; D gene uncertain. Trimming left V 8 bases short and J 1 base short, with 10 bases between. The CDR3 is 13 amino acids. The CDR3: CASRLMGTDTQYF. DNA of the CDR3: TGTGCCAGCCGTCTGATGGGCACAGATACGCAGTATTTT.

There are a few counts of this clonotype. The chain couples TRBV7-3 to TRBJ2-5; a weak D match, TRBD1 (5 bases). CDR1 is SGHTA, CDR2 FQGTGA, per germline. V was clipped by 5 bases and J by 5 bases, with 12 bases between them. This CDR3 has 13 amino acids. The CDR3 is CASSLDAGETQYF. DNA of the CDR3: TGTGCCAGCAGCCTTGACGCAGGGGAGACCCAGTACTTC.

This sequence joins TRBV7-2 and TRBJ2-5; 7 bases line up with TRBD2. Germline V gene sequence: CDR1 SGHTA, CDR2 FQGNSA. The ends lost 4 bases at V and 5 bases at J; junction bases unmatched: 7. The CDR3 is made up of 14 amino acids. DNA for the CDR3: TGTGCCAGCAGCTCCCGAGAGGGAGGGGAGACCCAGTACTTC. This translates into CASSSREGGETQYF. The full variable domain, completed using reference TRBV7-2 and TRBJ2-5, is GAGVSQSPSNKVTEKGKDVELRCDPISGHTALYWYRQSLGQGLEFLIYFQGNSAPDKSGLPSDRFSAERTGGSVSTLTIQRTQQEDSAVYLCASSSREGGETQYFGPGTRLLVL.

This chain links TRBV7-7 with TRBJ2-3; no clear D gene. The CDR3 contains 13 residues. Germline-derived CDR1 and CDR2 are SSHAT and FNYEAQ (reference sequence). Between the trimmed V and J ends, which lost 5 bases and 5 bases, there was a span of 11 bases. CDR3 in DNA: TGTGCCAGCAGCCCGAACCTCGTAGATACGCAGTATTTT. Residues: CASSPNLVDTQYF. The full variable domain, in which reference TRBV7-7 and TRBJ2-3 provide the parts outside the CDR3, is GAGVSQSPRYKVTKRGQDVTLRCDPISSHATLYWYQQALGQGPEFLTYFNYEAQPDKSGLPSDRFSAERPEGSISTLTIQRTEQRDSAMYRCASSPNLVDTQYFGPGTRLTVL.

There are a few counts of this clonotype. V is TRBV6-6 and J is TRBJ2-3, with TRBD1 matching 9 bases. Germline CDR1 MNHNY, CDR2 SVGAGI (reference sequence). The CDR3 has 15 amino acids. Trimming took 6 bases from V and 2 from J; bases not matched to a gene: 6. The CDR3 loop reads CASRPGQGHTDTQYF. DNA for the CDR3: TGTGCCAGCAGGCCGGGACAGGGCCACACAGATACGCAGTATTTT.